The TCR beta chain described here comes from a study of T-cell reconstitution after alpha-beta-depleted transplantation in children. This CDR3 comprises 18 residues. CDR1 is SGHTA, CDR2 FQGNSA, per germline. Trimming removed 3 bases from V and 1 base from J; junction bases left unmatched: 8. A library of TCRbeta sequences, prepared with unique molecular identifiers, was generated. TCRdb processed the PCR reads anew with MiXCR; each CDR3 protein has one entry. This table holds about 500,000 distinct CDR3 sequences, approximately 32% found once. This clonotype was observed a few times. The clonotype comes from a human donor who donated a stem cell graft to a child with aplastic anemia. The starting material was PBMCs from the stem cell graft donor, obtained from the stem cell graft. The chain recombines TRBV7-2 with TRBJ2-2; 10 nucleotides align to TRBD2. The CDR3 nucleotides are TGTGCCAGCAGCTTTATCCCAGCGGGAGGGCAGAACACCGGGGAGCTGTTTTTT. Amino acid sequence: CASSFIPAGGQNTGELFF.